The 6 T cell receptor beta chains listed next were all sequenced from one sample in a study of human T cells and chemical hapten exposure. TCRdb reanalysed the RACE reads using MiXCR and keeps one entry per CDR3 protein. The table has under 200,000 distinct CDR3 sequences, 25% to 30% seen once. Documented time point: pre-sensitization, week 0. The treatment was: therapeutic diphenylcyclopropenone sensitization with weekly scalp DPC. This material consisted of whole blood, taken in connection with sensitization to the hapten diphenylcyclopropenone (DPC). The receptors here all came from a woman in her twenties or thirties with alopecia areata. Some clones in this sample may be carry-over from other donors' samples.

This clonotype was seen a handful of times. The J gene is TRBJ1-1, the V gene TRBV2, with a tentative D call TRBD1 (5 bases). The V gene lost 6 bases and the J gene lost 5 bases, with 16 bases spanning the gap. The germline V gene encodes CDR1 SNHLY and CDR2 FYNNEI. This CDR3 spans 14 amino acids. The CDR3 DNA sequence: TGTGCCAGCAGGCCTTCGGGGGGAGGAACTGAAGCTTTCTTT. It translates to CASRPSGGGTEAFF.

This clonotype has just a few counts. The chain carries TRBV29-1 and TRBJ2-5; the D gene is possibly TRBD1 (6 bases). V was trimmed by 3 bases and J by 2 bases, leaving 10 bases between them. Germline assignment: CDR1 SQVTM and CDR2 ANQGSEA. The CDR3 extends over 13 amino acids. The CDR3 nucleotides read TGCAGCGTTGAGACGGACAGACAAGAGACCCAGTACTTC. This sequence encodes CSVETDRQETQYF.

The rearrangement links TRBV11-3 to TRBJ2-3; 10 bases line up with TRBD2. This CDR3 has 16 amino acids. Germline V gene data show CDR1 as SGHNT and CDR2 as YENEEA. The V and J ends lost 5 bases and 5 bases, in that order; junction bases with no gene match: 10. The CDR3 reads CASSPVSGGAIDTQYF. The DNA of the CDR3 is TGTGCCAGCAGCCCCGTGAGCGGGGGGGCCATAGATACGCAGTATTTT.

This clonotype was found once. This sequence joins TRBV28 and TRBJ2-6; D unresolved. Germline CDR1 and CDR2: MDHEN and SYDVKM. V lost 6 bases and J lost 0, with 9 bases in between. The CDR3 consists of 15 residues. The CDR3 protein is CASSPLNSGANVLTF. In DNA form, the CDR3 reads TGTGCCAGCAGCCCCCTAAACTCTGGGGCCAACGTCCTGACTTTC.

The chain combines TRBV4-1 with TRBJ1-1; D ambiguous. From germline, CDR1 is MGHRA and CDR2 YSYEKL. The CDR3 spans 15 residues. Trimming left V 0 bases short and J 2 bases short, with 10 bases between. Here the CDR3 DNA reads TGCGCCAGCAGCCAAGATTGGCCGAGAAACACTGAAGCTTTCTTT. As protein: CASSQDWPRNTEAFF.

The rearrangement joins TRBV29-1 to TRBJ1-1; TRBD1 might be the D (6 bases). Germline values: CDR1 SQVTM, CDR2 ANQGSEA. V was trimmed by 6 bases and J by 2 bases, leaving 16 bases between them. The CDR3 has 14 residues. The CDR3 sequence: CSVGGGGTNTEAFF. The CDR3 DNA is TGCAGCGTCGGGGGGGGGGGCACAAACACTGAAGCTTTCTTT.